Listed below are T cell receptor beta chains from one sample, sequenced in a study of T cell repertoires in cytomegalovirus infection. A single record per CDR3 protein comes from TCRdb applying MiXCR to the reads. The repertoire includes some 68,000 distinct CDR3 sequences, about 22% of them detected once, and 65% to 85% sits in the top ten. These receptors have no known antigen. The material sequenced was PBMCs, sequenced either directly or after in vitro stimulation (not recorded which). These receptors were taken from a human donor in good health (CMV status not recorded). Some clones in this sample may be carry-over from other donors' samples. Each CDR3 is given with its conserved first and last residue. D genes are given only for firm matches. Not all rows give a size; the values are once, few, many and, for expanded clones, a class.

d_call: TRBD1; j_call: TRBJ2-2; clone_size: few; v_call: TRBV4-1; cdr3_nt: TGCGCCAGCAGCCACTCACGGGGCCCAAGGGGGCGAGGCACCGGGGAGCTGTTTTTT; cdr3_aa: CASSHSRGPRGRGTGELFF
d_call: TRBD2; j_call: TRBJ2-5; clone_size: .; v_call: TRBV20-1; cdr3_nt: TGCAGTGTGTCCCCGACAGTAGCGGGAGTGCAAGAGACCCAGTACTTC; cdr3_aa: CSVSPTVAGVQETQYF
d_call: .; j_call: TRBJ2-6; clone_size: few; v_call: TRBV28; cdr3_nt: TGTGCCAGCAGTTTAAGCCGCGTTGGTCATTCCCTCTCTGGGGCCAACGTCCTGACTTTC; cdr3_aa: CASSLSRVGHSLSGANVLTF
d_call: .; j_call: TRBJ1-4; clone_size: few; v_call: TRBV29-1; cdr3_nt: TGCAGCGTTGGTAGATCTGAAAAACTGTTTTTT; cdr3_aa: CSVGRSEKLFF
d_call: .; j_call: TRBJ2-7; clone_size: .; v_call: TRBV10-3; cdr3_nt: TGTGCCACTCATAACAGCTACGAGCAGTACTTC; cdr3_aa: CATHNSYEQYF
d_call: .; j_call: TRBJ1-2; clone_size: .; v_call: TRBV27; cdr3_nt: TGTGCCAGCAGTAACTTCATTGGGACGGCCTTTGAATATGGCTACACCTTC; cdr3_aa: CASSNFIGTAFEYGYTF
d_call: .; j_call: TRBJ1-2; clone_size: .; v_call: TRBV4-2; cdr3_nt: TGTGCCAGCAGCCAAGAAACAGCGAACTATGGCTACACCTTC; cdr3_aa: CASSQETANYGYTF
d_call: .; j_call: TRBJ2-1; clone_size: .; v_call: TRBV14; cdr3_nt: TGTGCCAGCAGCCCGGACTACAATGAGCAGTTCTTC; cdr3_aa: CASSPDYNEQFF
d_call: TRBD2; j_call: TRBJ2-2; clone_size: few; v_call: TRBV7-2; cdr3_nt: TGTGCCAGCAGCTTAACCTTGGGCGGGACTAGCGGGAGGGCCGGAAGATCCGGGGAGCTGTTTTTT; cdr3_aa: CASSLTLGGTSGRAGRSGELFF
d_call: .; j_call: TRBJ2-2; clone_size: .; v_call: TRBV19; cdr3_nt: TGTGCCAGTAGCGAAGTAATGAACACCGGGGAGCTGTTTTTT; cdr3_aa: CASSEVMNTGELFF
d_call: TRBD1; j_call: TRBJ2-1; clone_size: many; v_call: TRBV12-3/TRBV12-4; cdr3_nt: TGTGCCAGCAGCGGGACAGTTTCCTACAATGAGCAGTTCTTC; cdr3_aa: CASSGTVSYNEQFF
d_call: .; j_call: TRBJ2-7; clone_size: few; v_call: TRBV27; cdr3_nt: TGTGCCAGCAGTTCAGCGTCCTACGAGCAGTACTTC; cdr3_aa: CASSSASYEQYF
d_call: TRBD1; j_call: TRBJ2-1; clone_size: .; v_call: TRBV6-2/TRBV6-3; cdr3_nt: TGTGCCAGCAATACAGGGGCAACCTACAATGAGCAGTTCTTC; cdr3_aa: CASNTGATYNEQFF
d_call: .; j_call: TRBJ1-1; clone_size: .; v_call: TRBV12-3/TRBV12-4; cdr3_nt: TGTGCCAGCAGTCCTACAGGGAGTCGGACTGAAGCTTTCTTT; cdr3_aa: CASSPTGSRTEAFF
d_call: .; j_call: TRBJ1-2; clone_size: many; v_call: TRBV6-1; cdr3_nt: TGTGCCAGCAGTTCCGCGGCCTATGGCTACACCTTC; cdr3_aa: CASSSAAYGYTF
d_call: .; j_call: TRBJ1-2; clone_size: .; v_call: TRBV7-9; cdr3_nt: TGTGCCAGCAGCCAACTCAACAGCGATGGCTACACCTTC; cdr3_aa: CASSQLNSDGYTF
d_call: TRBD1; j_call: TRBJ1-2; clone_size: few; v_call: TRBV12-3/TRBV12-4; cdr3_nt: TGTGCCAGCAGCCTAACAGGGGGCGAGAGTGGCTACACCTTC; cdr3_aa: CASSLTGGESGYTF
d_call: TRBD1; j_call: TRBJ2-3; clone_size: .; v_call: TRBV11-2; cdr3_nt: TGTGCCAGCAGCTTAAACAGGGGTCGCACAGATACGCATTTT; cdr3_aa: CASSLNRGRTDTHF
d_call: TRBD2; j_call: TRBJ2-1; clone_size: few; v_call: TRBV6-2/TRBV6-3; cdr3_nt: TGTGCCAGCAGTAGCGGGGGATTTTGGAATGAGCAGTTCTTC; cdr3_aa: CASSSGGFWNEQFF
d_call: TRBD1; j_call: TRBJ1-3; clone_size: .; v_call: TRBV12-3/TRBV12-4; cdr3_nt: TGTGCCAGCAGTCCCCAGGGGGCTAGCTCTGGAAACACCATATATTTT; cdr3_aa: CASSPQGASSGNTIYF
d_call: .; j_call: TRBJ1-1; clone_size: .; v_call: TRBV7-1; cdr3_nt: TGTGCCAGCAGCCGGGACCTCCTCCGTCCAGCTTTCTTT; cdr3_aa: CASSRDLLRPAFF
d_call: TRBD2; j_call: TRBJ2-1; clone_size: once; v_call: TRBV19; cdr3_nt: TGTGCCAGTAGTAGAGGACTAGCGGGCTACAATGAGCAGTTCTTC; cdr3_aa: CASSRGLAGYNEQFF
d_call: .; j_call: TRBJ1-1; clone_size: .; v_call: TRBV12-3/TRBV12-4; cdr3_nt: TGTGCCAGCAGCCCGCAGGGTTGGGGAACTGAAGCTTTCTTT; cdr3_aa: CASSPQGWGTEAFF
d_call: TRBD1; j_call: TRBJ2-1; clone_size: .; v_call: TRBV2; cdr3_nt: TGTGCCAGCGCACAGGGGGCTGCGAAGTTCTTC; cdr3_aa: CASAQGAAKFF
d_call: TRBD1; j_call: TRBJ2-5; clone_size: .; v_call: TRBV3-1; cdr3_nt: TGTGCCAGCAGTACTGGGCAGGGGGTTTCGGAGACCCAGTACTTC; cdr3_aa: CASSTGQGVSETQYF
d_call: .; j_call: TRBJ2-7; clone_size: many; v_call: TRBV27; cdr3_nt: TGTGCCAGCAGTTCATCGACAGGACCCTACGAGCAGTACTTC; cdr3_aa: CASSSSTGPYEQYF
d_call: TRBD1; j_call: TRBJ1-2; clone_size: once; v_call: TRBV15; cdr3_nt: TGTGCCACCAGCGCGGGACAGGCGAGACTCGGCTACACCTTC; cdr3_aa: CATSAGQARLGYTF
d_call: .; j_call: TRBJ2-2; clone_size: .; v_call: TRBV19; cdr3_nt: TGTGCCAGTAGTATTACCGGGTTTAGGGCCGGGGAGCTGTTTTTT; cdr3_aa: CASSITGFRAGELFF
d_call: TRBD2; j_call: TRBJ2-5; clone_size: .; v_call: TRBV5-1; cdr3_nt: TGCGCCAGCAGCTTGGTCCCCTTTCTAGCGGACCAAGAGACCCAGTACTTC; cdr3_aa: CASSLVPFLADQETQYF